The 17 T cell receptor beta chains in this list originate from one sample, sequenced in a study of cytomegalovirus exposure and HLA in healthy donors. Amplification used 60 Vbeta primers and 13 Jbeta primers. The assay was immunoSEQ multiplex PCR, and TCRdb's table has in-frame clones only and misses some. The sample records 60,000 to 70,000 clones, about 82% being singletons. Source material: PBMCs. The origin of the receptors is a woman aged 30 to 39 in good health and CMV-seronegative.

This clone was detected only once. The sample contains more than one DNA sequence encoding this CDR3. The chain recombines TRBV27 with TRBJ1-1, with D uncertain. This CDR3 contains 13 residues. Deletions cut 3 bases from V and 0 bases from J, with 5 bases between. Germline values: CDR1 MNHEY, CDR2 SMNVEV (reference sequence). CDR3 sequence (DNA): TGTGCCAGCAGTTTCCTATTGAACACTGAAGCTTTCTTT. It yields the protein CASSFLLNTEAFF.

This chain links TRBV12-5 with TRBJ1-2, with D possibly TRBD1 on 6 matching bases. Germline CDR1 is LGHNT and CDR2 is FRNRAP. The CDR3 is 13 amino acids. Trimming removed 3 bases at V and 8 bases at J, with 13 bases between. The CDR3 spells CASGFSGTIGYTF. In nucleotides, the CDR3 is TGTGCTAGTGGTTTCTCTGGGACAATCGGCTACACCTTC.

The chain uses TRBV4-1 and TRBJ1-3; D might be TRBD1 (6 bases). The germline CDR1 and CDR2 sequences are MGHRA and YSYEKL. The CDR3 contains 18 residues. V lost 0 bases and J lost 0, with 15 bases in between. CDR3 region: CASSQDGPQGLSGNTIYF. In nucleotides, the CDR3 is TGCGCCAGCAGCCAAGATGGGCCTCAGGGGCTCTCTGGAAACACCATATATTTT.

This sequence joins TRBV6-6 and TRBJ2-1, with D perhaps matching TRBD2 (6 bases). V shed 6 bases and J shed 1 base, with 10 bases lying between them. In germline, CDR1 is MNHNY, CDR2 SVGAGI (reference sequence). CDR3 length equals 14 residues. CDR3 amino acids: CASRRRGSYNEQFF. The CDR3 DNA reads TGTGCCAGCAGACGGAGGGGTTCCTACAATGAGCAGTTCTTC.

This chain connects TRBV4-2 to TRBJ2-7; 10 bases are shared with TRBD2. V shed 1 base and J 5 bases; nucleotides not matched to a gene: 8. The CDR3 runs 16 residues. The germline gives CDR1 LGHNA, CDR2 YNFKEQ. CDR3 sequence reads: CASSQGTSGAVHEQYF. The CDR3 bases are TGTGCCAGCAGCCAAGGAACTAGCGGGGCAGTCCACGAGCAGTACTTC.

The chain carries TRBV30 and TRBJ1-1; 9 positions agree with TRBD1. The V segment lost 1 base and the J segment 6 bases; nucleotides outside the gene matches: 6. Looked up from germline, CDR1 is GTSNPN and CDR2 is SVGIG (reference sequence). The CDR3 totals 14 residues. CDR3 protein: CAWSAPGQGPEAFF. CDR3 sequence (DNA): TGTGCCTGGAGTGCACCGGGACAGGGCCCTGAAGCTTTCTTT.

The genes are TRBV7-6 and TRBJ1-1, with D unclear. Trimming shortened V by 1 base and J by 2 bases, and 5 bases separated the two germline ends. The CDR3 has 13 amino acids. Looked up from germline, CDR1 is SGHVS and CDR2 is FNYEAQ. CDR3 DNA: TGTGCCAGCAGCTTAGACAGAAACACTGAAGCTTTCTTT. It codes for CASSLDRNTEAFF.

This chain links TRBV19 with TRBJ1-5, with 10 bases fitting TRBD1. The junction had 17 bases not matched to a gene; V was cut back by 3 bases and J by 6 bases. The CDR3 totals 19 residues. Germline V gene lookup returns CDR1 LNHDA and CDR2 SQIVND (reference sequence). DNA for the CDR3: TGTGCCAGTAGTATCTCCCCCGGGACAGGGGTCCTACGGGGTCAGCCCCAGCATTTT. It translates to CASSISPGTGVLRGQPQHF.

The chain employs TRBV5-1 and TRBJ2-7, with TRBD2 matching 7 bases. CDR3 size: 15 residues. Per the germline V gene, CDR1 is SGHRS and CDR2 is YFSETQ. V was pared by 3 bases and J by 6 bases, with 12 bases of the junction left unmatched. In DNA, the CDR3 is TGCGCCAGCAGCTGGGGGGGGGAGCCCGGTTTCGAGCAGTACTTC. Translation gives CASSWGGEPGFEQYF.

The chain couples TRBV30 to TRBJ1-2; no definite D call. This CDR3 spans 13 amino acids. CDR1 GTSNPN and CDR2 SVGIG come from the germline V gene (reference sequence). With 2 bases removed from V and 3 bases from J, the gap between germline ends came to 10 bases. The CDR3 sequence is CAWSLRRDYGYTF. CDR3 DNA sequence: TGTGCCTGGAGTTTAAGACGGGACTATGGCTACACCTTC.

This clone was detected only a few times. The DNA for the CDR3 is TGTGCCAGCAGTGACGACAGGGCAAACACTGAAGCTTTCTTT. Translated: CASSDDRANTEAFF. The V and J genes are TRBV6-1 and TRBJ1-1; 7 bases match TRBD1. CDR1 and CDR2 from the germline V gene are MNHNS and SASEGT. V lost 3 bases, J lost 2 bases, and 3 bases stayed unmatched. This CDR3 spans 14 amino acids.

The chain couples TRBV11-2 to TRBJ1-5; 7 bases line up with TRBD1. V lost 1 base, J lost 5 bases, and 5 bases stayed unmatched. Germline values: CDR1 SGHAT, CDR2 FQNNGV. The CDR3 sequence is 15 residues long. The CDR3: CASSLVLGGDQPQHF. The CDR3 DNA sequence: TGTGCCAGCAGCTTAGTTCTAGGGGGCGATCAGCCCCAGCATTTT.

This clone was picked up one time. The CDR3, as DNA: TGCAGCGGTGGACATCCTAACTATGGCTACACCTTC. Its protein is CSGGHPNYGYTF. The chain recombines TRBV29-1 with TRBJ1-2, with D maybe TRBD1 (5 bases). Germline V gene lookup returns CDR1 SQVTM and CDR2 ANQGSEA. Trimming removed 7 bases from V and 0 bases from J, with 9 bases in between. This CDR3 spans 12 amino acids.

This clone was detected only a few times. V is TRBV5-3 and J is TRBJ1-2; D possibly corresponds to TRBD1 (6 bases). TRBV5-3 is placed among ORFs of uncertain function. V lost 1 base, J lost 4 bases, and 14 bases lay in between. The CDR3 extends over 15 amino acids. The CDR3: CARSLKSTGCYGYTF. The DNA of the CDR3 is TGTGCCAGAAGCTTGAAGAGTACAGGGTGCTATGGCTACACCTTC.

The genes are TRBV5-1 and TRBJ2-5; maybe TRBD1 (6 bases). CDR1 is SGHRS, CDR2 YFSETQ, per germline. The CDR3 length is 15 residues. Trimming cost V 0 bases and J 10 bases, with 19 bases left between them. In DNA form, the CDR3 reads TGCGCCAGCAGCTTGGGGGAAGGGTACAGGGCAAACCAGTACTTC. Its protein is CASSLGEGYRANQYF.

This clone was detected a few times. The rearrangement uses TRBV6-1 and TRBJ2-3, with 8 bases that match TRBD2. With V trimmed by 8 bases and J by 6 bases, 13 bases remained unmatched. CDR3 size: 15 residues. Germline CDR1 and CDR2: MNHNS and SASEGT. CDR3 sequence reads: CASPPGRGDRDTQYF. The CDR3, as DNA: TGTGCCAGCCCACCCGGGCGGGGGGATCGGGATACGCAGTATTTT.

V gene TRBV2 combines with J gene TRBJ2-3, with unresolved D. This CDR3 is built from 14 residues. Germline loops: CDR1 SNHLY, CDR2 FYNNEI. V lost 2 bases to trimming and J lost 5 bases, with 11 bases between them. CDR3 bases: TGTGCCAGCAGTGAATGGCTAGTGGGAGATACGCAGTATTTT. The encoded protein is CASSEWLVGDTQYF. The whole variable domain, remainder taken from reference TRBV2 and TRBJ2-3, is EPEVTQTPSHQVTQMGQEVILRCVPISNHLYFYWYRQILGQKVEFLVSFYNNEISEKSEIFDDQFSVERPDGSNFTLKIRSTKLEDSAMYFCASSEWLVGDTQYFGPGTRLTVL.